These 5 T cell receptor beta chains were all obtained from the same sample, sequenced in a study of shared clonotypes between healthy human individuals. Naive CD8 cells, CD45RO-negative and positively selected for CCR7, excluded terminally differentiated effector memory CD45RA+ cells. Clones were sequenced by immunoSEQ multiplex PCR, and TCRdb holds only the in-frame ones, with some missing. The profile shows about 1,900,000 clones, about 95% of them singletons. Specimen: naive CD8+ T cells sorted from blood. The origin of the receptors is a young man in good health.

J is TRBJ2-2 and V is TRBV9, with TRBD2 as a possible D gene (5 bases). The V gene lost 5 bases and the J gene lost 6 bases, with 11 bases spanning the gap. The CDR3 extends over 13 amino acids. The V gene's germline CDR1 is SGDLS and CDR2 YYNGEE. The CDR3 region has the DNA TGTGCCAGCAGACGGACTCCGGCCGGGGAGCTGTTTTTT. Translation gives CASRRTPAGELFF.

The rearrangement uses TRBV10-3 and TRBJ2-1, with 8 bases aligning to TRBD2. V was pared by 3 bases and J by 5 bases, with 3 bases of the junction left unmatched. In germline, CDR1 is ENHRY, CDR2 SYGVKD. This CDR3 spans 14 amino acids. The CDR3 sequence is CAISDRGGDNEQFF. The CDR3, as DNA: TGTGCCATCAGTGACCGGGGGGGCGACAATGAGCAGTTCTTC.

This rearrangement joins TRBV9 to TRBJ1-2; 9 bases are shared with TRBD1. Per germline, CDR1 SGDLS and CDR2 YYNGEE. Trimming at V came to 3 bases and at J to 7 bases, leaving 31 bases not matched to a gene. The CDR3 consists of 22 residues. The CDR3 region has the DNA TGTGCCAGCAGCGGAACACAGGGGGCGCAGCGGACTATGGCTACACCGAGGTTTGGCTACACCTTC. Its translation: CASSGTQGAQRTMATPRFGYTF.

The chain recombines TRBV29-1 with TRBJ2-1; D is uncertain. This CDR3 region has 14 residues. CDR1 SQVTM and CDR2 ANQGSEA come from the germline V gene. Trimming shortened V by 4 bases and J by 2 bases, and 12 bases separated the two germline ends. The CDR3 nucleotides are TGCAGCGTTGGGAGTACGCAAACCTACAATGAGCAGTTCTTC. It translates to CSVGSTQTYNEQFF.

This chain uses TRBV28 with TRBJ2-7, with no clear D. V lost 6 bases and J lost 6, with 6 bases in between. This CDR3 region has 10 residues. Germline V CDR1 and CDR2: MDHEN, SYDVKM. The CDR3 is CASSAIEQYF. The CDR3 DNA reads TGTGCCAGCAGCGCGATCGAGCAGTACTTC. The full variable domain, rest sourced from reference TRBV28 and TRBJ2-7, is DVKVTQSSRYLVKRTGEKVFLECVQDMDHENMFWYRQDPGLGLRLIYFSYDVKMKEKGDIPEGYSVSREKKERFSLILESASTNQTSMYLCASSAIEQYFGPGTRLTVT.